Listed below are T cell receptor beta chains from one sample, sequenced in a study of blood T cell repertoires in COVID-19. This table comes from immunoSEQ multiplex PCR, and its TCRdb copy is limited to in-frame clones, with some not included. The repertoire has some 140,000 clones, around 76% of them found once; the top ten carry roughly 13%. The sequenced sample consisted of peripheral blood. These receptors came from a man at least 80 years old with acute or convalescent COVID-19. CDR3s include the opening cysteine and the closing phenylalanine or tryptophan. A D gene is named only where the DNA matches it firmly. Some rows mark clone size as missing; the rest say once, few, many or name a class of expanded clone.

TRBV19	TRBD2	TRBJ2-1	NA	TGTGCCAGTAGTTCGAGCGGGGGGGCCGATGAGCAGTTCTTC	CASSSSGGADEQFF
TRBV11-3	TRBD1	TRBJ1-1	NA	TGTGCCAGCAGCTCGTCACAGGGGGCAGGAGCTTTCTTT	CASSSSQGAGAFF
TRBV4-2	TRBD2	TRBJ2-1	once	TGTGCCAGCAGCCAAGATAGAGGCGATCCGGGACTAGCTATTGAGCAGTTCTTC	CASSQDRGDPGLAIEQFF
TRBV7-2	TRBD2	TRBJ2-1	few	TGTGCCAGCAGCCAGGGACTAGCGGGATACTACAATGAGCAGTTCTTC	CASSQGLAGYYNEQFF
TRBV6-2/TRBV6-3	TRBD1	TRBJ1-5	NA	TGTGCCAGCAGTTATGGGCCAAGGGGGCGCGGGAATCAGCCCCAGCATTTT	CASSYGPRGRGNQPQHF
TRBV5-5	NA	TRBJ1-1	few	TGTGCCAGCGCGGGGTATTCGAACACTGAAGCTTTCTTT	CASAGYSNTEAFF
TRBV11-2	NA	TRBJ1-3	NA	TGTGCCAGCAGCTCCACATTACAGGAAACTCGCTCTGGAAACACCATATATTTT	CASSSTLQETRSGNTIYF
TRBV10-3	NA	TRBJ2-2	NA	TGTGCCATCAGTGAGTCGAGAGCCGGGGAGCTGTTTTTT	CAISESRAGELFF
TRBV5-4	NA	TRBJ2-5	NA	TGTGCCAGCAGCTTTCTGGGAGTGGAGGAGACCCAGTACTTC	CASSFLGVEETQYF
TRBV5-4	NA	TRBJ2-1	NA	TGTGCCAGCAGCTTGGGGATTGGGGGAGGATACAATGAGCAGTTCTTC	CASSLGIGGGYNEQFF
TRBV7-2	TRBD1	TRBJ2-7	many	TGTGCCAGCAGACCAGACCACCGGGACAGCGCGTACGAGCAGTACTTC	CASRPDHRDSAYEQYF
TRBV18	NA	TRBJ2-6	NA	TGTGCCAGCTCACCAGAGGGGGTGGCCAACGTCCTGACTTTC	CASSPEGVANVLTF
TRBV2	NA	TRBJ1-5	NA	TGTGCCAGCACCCTTGATCACGGGTGGCCCCAGCATTTT	CASTLDHGWPQHF
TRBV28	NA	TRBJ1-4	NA	TGTGCCAGCAGTTTCGCTAATGAAAAACTGTTTTTT	CASSFANEKLFF
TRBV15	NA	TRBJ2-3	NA	TGTGCCACCAGCAGAGTACAAGCGGCCGGCACAGATACGCAGTATTTT	CATSRVQAAGTDTQYF
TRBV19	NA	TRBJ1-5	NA	TGTGCCAGTAGTTTCGGTCGCAATCAGCCCCAGCATTTT	CASSFGRNQPQHF
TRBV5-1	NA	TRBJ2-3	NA	TGCGCCAGCAGCACGACAGCCTACCCCACAGATACGCAGTATTTT	CASSTTAYPTDTQYF
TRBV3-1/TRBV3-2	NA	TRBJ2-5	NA	TGTGCCAGCAGCCAAGGGGCGGGCAGCCAAGAGACCCAGTACTTC	CASSQGAGSQETQYF
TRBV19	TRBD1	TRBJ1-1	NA	TGTGCCAGTAGTATTCGGGCAGGGGGCGTAATAGACACTGAAGCTTTCTTT	CASSIRAGGVIDTEAFF
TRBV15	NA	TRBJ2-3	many	TGTGCCACCAGCAGAGATATCGATACGCAGTATTTT	CATSRDIDTQYF
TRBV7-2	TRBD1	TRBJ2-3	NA	TGTGCCAGCAGCGGCGGACAGGGGGCGATGTCAGATACGCAGTATTTT	CASSGGQGAMSDTQYF
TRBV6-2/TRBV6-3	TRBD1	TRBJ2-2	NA	TGTGCCAGCAGTTACGTCACACAGGGGGCAATCACCGGGGAGCTGTTTTTT	CASSYVTQGAITGELFF
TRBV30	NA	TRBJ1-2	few	TGTGCCTGGAGCGGCGGCAGGAGGCCCTATGGCTACACCTTC	CAWSGGRRPYGYTF
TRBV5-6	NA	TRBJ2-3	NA	TGTGCCAGCAGCGCGGACTACATCCTCACAGATACGCAGTATTTT	CASSADYILTDTQYF
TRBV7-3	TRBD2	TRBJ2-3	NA	TGTGCCAGCAGCCAAAGACTAGCTGCAGATACGCAGTATTTT	CASSQRLAADTQYF
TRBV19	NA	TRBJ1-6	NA	TGTGCCAGTAGTAAGGGGTCGACAGGAGCCCTTGATTCACCCCTCCACTTT	CASSKGSTGALDSPLHF
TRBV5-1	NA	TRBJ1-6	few	TGCGCCAGCAGCTCCTATGTAGCGGGGGGTCCCCTCCACTTT	CASSSYVAGGPLHF
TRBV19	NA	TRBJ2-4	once	TGTGCCAGTAGTTCCAGGGTAGCCAAAAACATTCAGTACTTC	CASSSRVAKNIQYF
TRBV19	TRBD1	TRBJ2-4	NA	TGTGCCAGTAGTGCCGGGACAGGGGGATTCATTCAGTACTTC	CASSAGTGGFIQYF
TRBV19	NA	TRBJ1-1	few	TGTGCCAGTAGTATAGGGGCCGGCTACACTGAAGCTTTCTTT	CASSIGAGYTEAFF
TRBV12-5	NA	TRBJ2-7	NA	TGTGCTAGTGCCATAGGGGGCTCCTACGAGCAGTACTTC	CASAIGGSYEQYF
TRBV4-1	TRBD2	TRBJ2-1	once	TGCGCCAGCAGCCTCCGGGGGGGTAGAAACAATGAGCAGTTCTTC	CASSLRGGRNNEQFF
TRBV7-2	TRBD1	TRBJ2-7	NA	TGTGCCAGCAGCTTAAGAACAGGGGCGGGCGAGCAGTACTTC	CASSLRTGAGEQYF
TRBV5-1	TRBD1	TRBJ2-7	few	TGCGCCAGCAGCTTGGGACAGGGTGGCTACGAGCAGTACTTC	CASSLGQGGYEQYF
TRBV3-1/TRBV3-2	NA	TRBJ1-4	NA	TGTGCCAGCAGAGCCAGGGCAGGGGAAAAACTGTTTTTT	CASRARAGEKLFF
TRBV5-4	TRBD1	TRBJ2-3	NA	TGTGCCAGCAGCTTGAGGGGGCCCGAAGATACGCAGTATTTT	CASSLRGPEDTQYF
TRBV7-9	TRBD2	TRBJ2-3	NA	TGTGCCAGCAGCCTCGGAGCGGGGGGGCCTTTTGTTACGCAGTATTTT	CASSLGAGGPFVTQYF
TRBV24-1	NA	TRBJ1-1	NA	TGTGCCACCAGTTCGGGAGGACAGAACACTGAAGCTTTCTTT	CATSSGGQNTEAFF